One and the same sample provided the 18 T cell receptor beta chains below, sequenced in a study of OX40 agonist ivuxolimab in advanced cancers. The protocol was immunoSEQ multiplex PCR, while the TCRdb copy is restricted to in-frame clones and leaves out a portion. This table has 70,000 to 95,000 clones, approximately 90% appearing once. The source was CD4+ or CD8+ T cells sorted from blood, collected in a trial of the OX40 agonist ivuxolimab. The receptors come from an adult with an advanced solid tumor such as melanoma, head and neck, liver or kidney cancer.

The CDR3 sequence: CASSPQEAQYF. Here the CDR3 DNA reads TGTGCCAGCAGCCCCCAGGAGGCCCAGTACTTC. J is TRBJ2-5 and V is TRBV7-9; D might be TRBD2 (5 bases). CDR3 size: 11 residues. Germline CDR1 SEHNR, CDR2 FQNEAQ (reference sequence). Trimming took 5 bases from V and 9 from J, leaving 10 bases between them. Full variable domain (remainder filled in from reference TRBV7-9 and TRBJ2-5): DTGVSQNPRHKITKRGQNVTFRCDPISEHNRLYWYRQTLGQGPEFLTYFQNEAQLEKSRLLSDRFSAERPKGSFSTLEIQRTEQGDSAMYLCASSPQEAQYFGPGTRLLVL.

The V call is TRBV5-1, the J call TRBJ2-7; D may match TRBD1 or TRBD2 (5 bases each). CDR1 and CDR2 from the germline V gene are SGHRS and YFSETQ. The CDR3 runs to 14 residues. The V end was cut by 3 bases, the J end by 3 bases, with 13 bases between. Here the CDR3 DNA reads TGCGCCAGCAGCTCGAGGGGAACGCACTACGAGCAGTACTTC. This codes for CASSSRGTHYEQYF.

This chain uses TRBV5-5 with TRBJ1-5; no firm D call. From germline, CDR1 is SGHKS and CDR2 YYEKEE (reference sequence). V shed 0 bases and J shed 3 bases, with 7 bases lying between them. This CDR3 spans 14 amino acids. CDR3 DNA sequence: TGTGCCAGCAGCTTGGGGAGCTCCAATCAGCCCCAGCATTTT. Its protein is CASSLGSSNQPQHF.

The V gene is TRBV5-5, the J gene TRBJ1-4; unclear D gene. V lost 5 bases and J lost 2, with 10 bases in between. The CDR3 is 14 residues long. The germline CDR1 and CDR2 sequences are SGHKS and YYEKEE (reference sequence). DNA of the CDR3: TGTGCCAGCAGGAGGGAGCCGACTAATGAAAAACTGTTTTTT. Protein: CASRREPTNEKLFF.

The chain recombines TRBV6-5 with TRBJ2-7; 7 positions match TRBD2. This CDR3 spans 15 amino acids. Germline assignment: CDR1 MNHEY and CDR2 SVGAGI. V trimming: 7 bases; J trimming: 4 bases; junction bases outside the gene matches: 13. DNA of the CDR3: TGTGCCAGCATCCCCCTAGCGGATGGGCGATACGAGCAGTACTTC. Translating gives CASIPLADGRYEQYF.

The V gene is TRBV5-4, the J gene TRBJ1-6; the D gene is possibly TRBD1 (5 bases). CDR3 length equals 17 residues. The germline V gene has CDR1 SGHNT and CDR2 YYREEE (reference sequence). V was clipped by 4 bases and J by 8 bases, with 22 bases between them. The CDR3 DNA sequence: TGTGCCAGCAGCGCGGGGGGAGGGGTCGAATCCTATTCACCCCTCCACTTT. Residues: CASSAGGGVESYSPLHF.

The V call is TRBV7-9, the J call TRBJ2-4; D remains ambiguous. The CDR3 has 14 amino acids. Trimming took 1 base from V and 7 from J, leaving 11 bases between them. Germline values: CDR1 SEHNR, CDR2 FQNEAQ (reference sequence). The CDR3 coding sequence is TGTGCCAGCAGCTTAGGGGCCGTCGCTAACATTCAGTACTTC. It codes for CASSLGAVANIQYF.

The rearrangement uses TRBV5-1 and TRBJ1-1; tentative D call: TRBD1 (6 bases). CDR1 is SGHRS, CDR2 YFSETQ, per germline. V was pared by 5 bases and J by 5 bases, with 13 bases between. The CDR3 is 13 amino acids. CDR3 in DNA: TGCGCCAGCAGTCTACAGGGACTTACTGAAGCTTTCTTT. This translates into CASSLQGLTEAFF.

This chain uses TRBV2 with TRBJ1-5; 9 positions agree with TRBD1. The germline V gene encodes CDR1 SNHLY and CDR2 FYNNEI. The CDR3 runs to 17 residues. With 1 base clipped from V and 3 bases from J, the junction kept 7 bases outside the gene matches. CDR3 DNA: TGTGCCAGCAGTGAAGACATGGGACAGGGAGACAATCAGCCCCAGCATTTT. Amino acids: CASSEDMGQGDNQPQHF.

The chain links TRBV6-5 to TRBJ2-7; D gene uncertain. Germline CDR1 and CDR2: MNHEY and SVGAGI. CDR3 length equals 12 residues. The V end lost 6 bases, the J end lost 5 bases, and 11 bases lay between the germline ends. Written as DNA, the CDR3 is TGTGCCAGCAGCCAGGCTAGTGACGAGCAGTACTTC. Translating it yields CASSQASDEQYF.

The genes are TRBV6-1 and TRBJ1-5; 10 nucleotides agree with TRBD1. After removal of 4 bases from V and 4 bases from J, the junction contained 16 bases not matched to a gene. CDR1 MNHNS and CDR2 SASEGT come from the germline V gene. The CDR3 sequence is 19 residues long. CDR3: CASSAARQGAVIFNQPQHF. CDR3 DNA: TGTGCCAGCAGTGCCGCTCGACAGGGGGCTGTCATTTTTAATCAGCCCCAGCATTTT.

The chain is built from TRBV19 and TRBJ2-3; D perhaps matches TRBD1 (6 bases). The V gene lost 5 bases and the J gene lost 2 bases, with 8 bases spanning the gap. Germline assignment: CDR1 LNHDA and CDR2 SQIVND (reference sequence). The CDR3 totals 13 residues. In DNA form, the CDR3 reads TGTGCCAGTAGTGGGGGCAACACAGATACGCAGTATTTT. Amino acids: CASSGGNTDTQYF.

The chain recombines TRBV15 with TRBJ1-5; D is unclear. CDR1 and CDR2 (germline): LNHNV, YYDKDF (reference sequence). This CDR3 is built from 15 residues. V was shortened by 0 bases and J by 6 bases, with 12 bases between the two germline ends. CDR3 region: CATSREEIPGQPQHF. The CDR3 nucleotides are TGTGCCACCAGCAGAGAGGAGATACCCGGTCAGCCCCAGCATTTT.

The chain links TRBV10-3 to TRBJ2-5, with D perhaps matching TRBD2 (5 bases). This CDR3 contains 13 residues. Germline lookup yields CDR1 ENHRY and CDR2 SYGVKD. Trimming left V 2 bases short and J 9 bases short, with 13 bases between. Here the CDR3 reads CAISEGMERAQYF. In DNA, the CDR3 is TGTGCCATCAGTGAGGGGATGGAGAGGGCCCAGTACTTC.

For the CDR3, the DNA is TGCGCCAGCAGGATAGCGGGACTGGGTAGCGAGCAGTACTTC. Amino acids: CASRIAGLGSEQYF. The V gene is TRBV10-1, the J gene TRBJ2-7; 8 nucleotides match TRBD2. The ends lost 6 bases at V and 6 bases at J; junction bases unmatched: 10. The CDR3 has 14 amino acids. The germline V gene has CDR1 WNHNN and CDR2 SYGVQD (reference sequence).

The chain has TRBV10-3 and TRBJ2-3; TRBD2 aligns across 10 bases. The CDR3 spans 16 residues. From germline, CDR1 is ENHRY and CDR2 SYGVKD. The J segment lost 2 bases and the V segment lost 4 bases, leaving 6 bases of the junction unmatched. In DNA, the CDR3 is TGTGCCATCAGTGGAGGGCTAGCGGGAGACACAGATACGCAGTATTTT. Its protein product is CAISGGLAGDTDTQYF.

The gene calls are TRBV30 and TRBJ2-3; 14 nucleotides align to TRBD2. The length of the CDR3 is 19 residues. V trimming: 0 bases; J trimming: 3 bases; junction bases outside the gene matches: 11. Germline V lookup: CDR1 GTSNPN, CDR2 SVGIG (reference sequence). The CDR3 is CAWSVGAYRTSGRTDTQYF. The CDR3 coding sequence is TGTGCCTGGAGTGTAGGGGCGTATCGGACTAGCGGGAGGACAGATACGCAGTATTTT.

The rearrangement uses TRBV6-5 and TRBJ1-3; D not resolved. The CDR3 runs to 13 residues. V lost 8 bases to trimming and J lost 2 bases, with 10 bases between them. Per the germline V gene, CDR1 is MNHEY and CDR2 is SVGAGI. The CDR3 protein is CASRPGAGNTIYF. In DNA form, the CDR3 reads TGTGCCAGCCGTCCGGGAGCTGGAAACACCATATATTTT.